This T cell receptor beta chain came from a study of CD8+ T cells in alopecia areata. This clone appeared once. Treatment meaning: oral pan-JAK inhibitor, 5-10 mg twice daily. RNA extraction was followed by reverse transcription into cDNA, which acted as the sequencing template. Clones were sequenced by immunoSEQ multiplex PCR, and TCRdb holds only the in-frame ones, with some missing. The table shows some 100,000 clones, with 58% occurring only once. This clonotype originated in a human donor with alopecia areata. Sequenced material: CD8+ T cells sorted from blood, taken at week 4, from a patient treated with tofacitinib.

CDR3 amino acids: CAISGYERGAGTEAFF. DNA for the CDR3: TGTGCCATCAGTGGTTACGAGAGGGGCGCGGGCACTGAAGCTTTCTTT. The chain combines TRBV10-3 with TRBJ1-1, with a weak D call TRBD1 (5 bases). CDR1 is ENHRY and CDR2 is SYGVKD in the germline V gene. Deletions cut 4 bases from V and 4 bases from J, with 19 bases between. The CDR3 totals 16 residues.